This TCR beta chain came from a study of T cell responses to AZD1222 COVID-19 vaccine. Using immunoSEQ multiplex PCR, the repertoire was profiled, and TCRdb retains in-frame clones only, with some absent. In the table there are about 100,000 clones, about 89% of which are singletons. CDR3 length: 15 residues. Germline CDR1 ENHRY, CDR2 SYGVKD. V lost 1 base, J lost 6 bases, and 13 bases lay in between. This clone was detected once. This rearrangement joins TRBV10-3 to TRBJ2-1; perhaps TRBD2 as D (5 bases). This TCR derives from an adult who received the AZD1222 COVID-19 vaccine. This material consisted of peripheral blood, taken 28 days after the second AZD1222 dose. This chain's CDR3 is CAISEFLAKTNEQFF. The DNA of the CDR3 is TGTGCCATCAGTGAGTTTCTAGCAAAGACCAATGAGCAGTTCTTC.